Below are 27 T cell receptor beta chains sequenced from a single sample in a study of Ad26.COV2.S vaccination and SARS-CoV-2 variants. Measured with immunoSEQ multiplex PCR; TCRdb has only the in-frame clones, and not every one. Of more than 400,000 clones in the sample, approximately 90% were seen once. Treatment: roughly 19 received Ad26.COV2.S at low or high dose, single or two shots; roughly five received placebo; per-sample allocation not given. Specimens were obtained on day 63 following the first vaccine or placebo injection. The source was peripheral blood, collected in a trial of Ad26.COV2.S vaccine versus placebo. All receptors derive from a person between 18 and 65 years old who received the Ad26.COV2.S COVID-19 vaccine or a placebo.

The rearrangement joins TRBV18 to TRBJ1-1, with TRBD1 matching 7 bases. This CDR3 has 14 residues. V dropped 4 bases and J dropped 0; count of bases not matched to a gene: 2. The germline gives CDR1 KGHSH, CDR2 LQKENI. In DNA form, the CDR3 reads TGTGCCAGCTCACAGGGACAGCTGAACACTGAAGCTTTCTTT. The encoded protein is CASSQGQLNTEAFF.

The chain joins TRBV21-1 to TRBJ1-4; TRBD1 reflects the table's D call only, with no check against the DNA. TRBV21-1 is described as a pseudogene. The CDR3 contains 16 residues. The CDR3 region is CASSKGGQGSVEKLFF. The CDR3 DNA sequence: TGTGCCAGCAGCAAAGGAGGACAGGGGTCTGTTGAAAAACTGTTTTTT.

This clone has only one observation. This sample includes further DNA sequences coding for the same CDR3. This chain uses TRBV7-2 with TRBJ2-3; 9 positions match TRBD2. J gave up 3 bases and V 5 bases, and 3 bases lay outside the gene matches. There are 14 residues in the CDR3. Germline assignment: CDR1 SGHTA and CDR2 FQGNSA. CDR3: CASSLGLATDTQYF. The CDR3, as DNA: TGTGCCAGCAGCCTGGGACTAGCTACAGATACGCAGTATTTT.

The chain is built from TRBV5-1 and TRBJ1-2, with 7 nucleotides matching TRBD1. CDR3 size: 14 residues. Germline CDR1 and CDR2: SGHRS and YFSETQ. V was pared by 0 bases and J by 6 bases, with 5 bases of the junction left unmatched. The CDR3 region is CASSLGDRGNGYTF. Here the CDR3 DNA reads TGCGCCAGCAGCTTGGGGGACAGAGGGAATGGCTACACCTTC. Based on the CDR3 plus reference TRBV5-1 and TRBJ1-2, the full variable domain is KAGVTQTPRYLIKTRGQQVTLSCSPISGHRSVSWYQQTPGQGLQFLFEYFSETQRNKGNFPGRFSGRQFSNSRSEMNVSTLELGDSALYLCASSLGDRGNGYTFGSGTRLTVV.

The J gene is TRBJ2-2, the V gene TRBV5-1, with 9 bases matching TRBD1. The trim removed 2 bases at V and 6 bases at J, leaving 5 bases unmatched. Germline CDR1 and CDR2: SGHRS and YFSETQ. CDR3 length: 15 amino acids. CDR3 sequence reads: CASSFRDRVSGELFF. The CDR3 nucleotides read TGCGCCAGCAGCTTCCGGGACAGGGTGTCCGGGGAGCTGTTTTTT.

This chain links TRBV5-6 with TRBJ2-3; 7 bases map to TRBD1. Trimming took 4 bases from V and 2 from J; bases not matched to a gene: 7. In germline, CDR1 is SGHDT, CDR2 YYEEEE. The CDR3 spans 15 residues. The CDR3 DNA sequence: TGTGCCAGCAGCCGACAGGGTTCTTACACAGATACGCAGTATTTT. This encodes CASSRQGSYTDTQYF.

The CDR3 loop is CASSLEGQGTTYEQYF. The CDR3 region has the DNA TGTGCCAGCAGCTTAGAAGGGCAGGGCACCACCTACGAGCAGTACTTC. V is TRBV11-2 and J is TRBJ2-7, with D possibly TRBD1 on 5 matching bases. Per germline, CDR1 SGHAT and CDR2 FQNNGV. Between the trimmed V and J ends, which lost 0 bases and 2 bases, there was a span of 14 bases. The CDR3 totals 16 residues.

CDR3 bases: TGTGCCAGTAGTAACGCAGTTTCTACAGATACGCAGTATTTT. Translating it yields CASSNAVSTDTQYF. The chain carries TRBV19 and TRBJ2-3; D gene ambiguous. Trimming took 4 bases from V and 3 from J, leaving 11 bases between them. CDR3 length: 14 amino acids. In germline, CDR1 is LNHDA, CDR2 SQIVND (reference sequence).

The genes are TRBV6-2 or TRBV6-3 and TRBJ2-3; D uncertain. V was pared by 1 base and J by 0 bases, with 11 bases between. The CDR3 length is 16 residues. Germline CDR1 reads MNHEY; CDR2 reads SVGEGT. The CDR3 sequence: CASSYWAGPSTDTQYF. DNA for the CDR3: TGTGCCAGCAGTTACTGGGCCGGACCGAGCACAGATACGCAGTATTTT.

The rearrangement links TRBV7-9 to TRBJ1-1; 7 bases match TRBD1. With 3 bases clipped from V and 4 bases from J, the junction kept 5 bases outside the gene matches. The CDR3 contains 14 residues. CDR1 is SEHNR and CDR2 is FQNEAQ in the germline V gene (reference sequence). CDR3: CASSLTGSSTEAFF. CDR3 sequence (DNA): TGTGCCAGCAGCTTGACAGGGTCGAGCACTGAAGCTTTCTTT.

The genes are TRBV7-8 and TRBJ1-5, with D perhaps matching TRBD1 (6 bases). The CDR3 sequence is 15 residues long. CDR1 is SGHVS, CDR2 FQNEAQ, per germline. Deletions cut 5 bases from V and 5 bases from J, with 16 bases between. CDR3 amino acids: CASSRTGQLDQPQHF. The DNA of the CDR3 is TGTGCCAGCAGCCGCACCGGACAGCTGGATCAGCCCCAGCATTTT.

The V call is TRBV4-1, the J call TRBJ2-4; no reliable D call. The CDR3 runs to 14 residues. The V and J ends lost 2 bases and 3 bases respectively, with 8 bases between them. Germline CDR1 is MGHRA and CDR2 is YSYEKL. The CDR3 DNA is TGCGCCAGCAGCCAAATATTGGTCAAAAACATTCAGTACTTC. Its protein is CASSQILVKNIQYF.

The chain uses TRBV5-1 and TRBJ2-2; 8 bases fit TRBD2. V lost 4 bases to trimming and J lost 6 bases; unmatched junction nucleotides: 5. The CDR3 is 14 residues long. Germline V gene lookup returns CDR1 SGHRS and CDR2 YFSETQ. CDR3 sequence: CASSAIAGSGELFF. The DNA of the CDR3 is TGCGCCAGCAGCGCCATAGCGGGGTCCGGGGAGCTGTTTTTT.

The gene calls are TRBV20-1 and TRBJ1-4, with unresolved D. The CDR3 contains 11 residues. V shed 3 bases and J shed 7 bases, with 6 bases lying between them. Germline V gene data show CDR1 as DFQATT and CDR2 as SNEGSKA (reference sequence). DNA for the CDR3: TGCAGTGCTAGTAAAAGTGAAAAACTGTTTTTT. It codes for CSASKSEKLFF.

The chain carries TRBV4-3 and TRBJ1-2, with no clear D. This CDR3 has 15 amino acids. Trimming cost V 0 bases and J 2 bases, with 10 bases left between them. In germline, CDR1 is LGHNA, CDR2 YSLEER. The CDR3 sequence: CASSQDLAGNYGYTF. CDR3 coding DNA: TGCGCCAGCAGCCAAGACCTCGCAGGAAACTATGGCTACACCTTC.

This clone was seen once. V and J are TRBV27 and TRBJ1-1; weak D call: TRBD1 (5 bases). V was pared by 2 bases and J by 1 base, with 14 bases between. Germline CDR1 is MNHEY and CDR2 is SMNVEV (reference sequence). The CDR3 loop spans 16 amino acids. This chain's CDR3 is CASSLGGRGPNTEAFF. CDR3 DNA sequence: TGTGCCAGCAGTTTAGGAGGGAGGGGCCCGAACACTGAAGCTTTCTTT.

This clone is a singleton in its sample. The CDR3 protein is CASSQRKRWRINEKLFF. DNA of the CDR3: TGTGCCAGCAGCCAAAGGAAGCGGTGGAGGATAAATGAAAAACTGTTTTTT. The chain is built from TRBV3-1 (or the pseudogene TRBV3-2) and TRBJ1-4, with D unclear. The CDR3 consists of 17 residues. The germline V gene encodes CDR1 LGHDT and CDR2 YNNKEL (reference sequence). The V end lost 2 bases, the J end lost 5 bases, and 18 bases lay between the germline ends.

The V and J genes are TRBV7-9 and TRBJ2-7; possible D gene TRBD1, 5 bases. Germline V lookup: CDR1 SEHNR, CDR2 FQNEAQ (reference sequence). Trimming shortened V by 1 base and J by 2 bases, and 9 bases separated the two germline ends. This CDR3 is 14 amino acids long. The CDR3 spells CASSLVGQPYEQYF. The CDR3 nucleotides read TGTGCCAGCAGCTTAGTAGGACAACCCTACGAGCAGTACTTC. Full variable domain (rest looked up from reference TRBV7-9 and TRBJ2-7): DTGVSQNPRHKITKRGQNVTFRCDPISEHNRLYWYRQTLGQGPEFLTYFQNEAQLEKSRLLSDRFSAERPKGSFSTLEIQRTEQGDSAMYLCASSLVGQPYEQYFGPGTRLTVT.

This sequence joins TRBV3-1 (or the pseudogene TRBV3-2) and TRBJ1-3, with no clear D. The CDR3 loop spans 11 amino acids. Trimming shortened V by 2 bases and J by 8 bases, and 4 bases separated the two germline ends. Per the germline V gene, CDR1 is LGHDT and CDR2 is YNNKEL (reference sequence). CDR3 protein: CASSQTYTIYF. In DNA, the CDR3 is TGTGCCAGCAGCCAAACTTACACCATATATTTT.

The gene calls are TRBV7-2 and TRBJ2-7, with D possibly called TRBD1 or TRBD2 (5 bases each). Germline V gene lookup returns CDR1 SGHTA and CDR2 FQGNSA. The CDR3 is 13 residues long. Trimming pared 1 base from V and 5 bases from J, leaving 9 bases between. CDR3 DNA sequence: TGTGCCAGCAGCTTAGGGGACGGAAACGAGCAGTACTTC. The encoded protein is CASSLGDGNEQYF.

CDR3 nucleotide sequence: TGTGCCAGCTCCAGGACATCTCCGTACCAAGAGACCCAGTACTTC. Translating gives CASSRTSPYQETQYF. V and J are TRBV18 and TRBJ2-5; TRBD1 is a possible D gene (5 bases). V was shortened by 6 bases and J by 0 bases, with 14 bases between the two germline ends. Germline CDR1 KGHSH, CDR2 LQKENI. The CDR3 is made up of 15 amino acids. The full variable domain, completed using reference TRBV18 and TRBJ2-5, is NAGVMQNPRHLVRRRGQEARLRCSPMKGHSHVYWYRQLPEEGLKFMVYLQKENIIDESGMPKERFSAEFPKEGPSILRIQQVVRGDSAAYFCASSRTSPYQETQYFGPGTRLLVL.

The chain links TRBV30 to TRBJ1-1, with D uncertain. This CDR3 is built from 12 residues. Per germline, CDR1 GTSNPN and CDR2 SVGIG (reference sequence). Trimming took off 0 bases at V and 3 bases at J, with 5 bases between the two ends. Written as DNA, the CDR3 is TGTGCCTGGAGTGTTGGGTACACTGAAGCTTTCTTT. Its protein product is CAWSVGYTEAFF. The full variable domain, completed using reference TRBV30 and TRBJ1-1, is SQTIHQWPATLVQPVGSPLSLECTVEGTSNPNLYWYRQAAGRGLQLLFYSVGIGQISSEVPQNLSASRPQDRQFILSSKKLLLSDSGFYLCAWSVGYTEAFFGQGTRLTVV.

This clone was counted between two and nine times. The CDR3 reads CASSLTTVAGELFF. The CDR3 DNA sequence: TGTGCCAGCAGCTTGACTACGGTCGCCGGGGAGCTGTTTTTT. The V and J genes are TRBV11-2 and TRBJ2-2, with D possibly being TRBD2 (5 bases). The CDR3 consists of 14 residues. CDR1 and CDR2 from the germline V gene are SGHAT and FQNNGV. V lost 3 bases to trimming and J lost 6 bases, with 11 bases between them.

The chain joins TRBV28 to TRBJ1-2, with unresolved D. Germline CDR1 MDHEN, CDR2 SYDVKM. Between the trimmed V and J ends, which lost 8 bases and 4 bases, there was a span of 8 bases. CDR3 size: 11 residues. The CDR3: CASFMAYGYTF. The CDR3 nucleotides are TGTGCCAGCTTCATGGCCTATGGCTACACCTTC.

The chain combines TRBV7-2 with TRBJ2-2, with TRBD2 as a possible D gene (5 bases). The length of the CDR3 is 14 residues. V dropped 6 bases and J dropped 5 bases, with 13 bases sitting between them. Germline V gene data show CDR1 as SGHTA and CDR2 as FQGNSA. The chain's CDR3 is CASRPLGRTGELFF. Here the CDR3 DNA reads TGTGCCAGCAGACCACTAGGACGGACCGGGGAGCTGTTTTTT.

The chain employs TRBV10-3 and TRBJ2-5; 12 positions agree with TRBD2. The CDR3 consists of 16 residues. CDR1 ENHRY and CDR2 SYGVKD come from the germline V gene. The trim removed 2 bases at V and 2 bases at J, leaving 3 bases unmatched. The CDR3: CAISEPLAGGQETQYF. The CDR3 nucleotides are TGTGCCATCAGTGAGCCGCTAGCGGGGGGGCAAGAGACCCAGTACTTC.

The chain recombines TRBV6-5 with TRBJ2-2; D may correspond to TRBD1 or TRBD2 (5 bases each). Per germline, CDR1 MNHEY and CDR2 SVGAGI. The V end was cut by 4 bases, the J end by 4 bases, with 16 bases between. The CDR3 sequence is 16 residues long. The CDR3 is CASSWEMAGSTGELFF. The CDR3 DNA is TGTGCCAGCAGTTGGGAGATGGCAGGGAGCACCGGGGAGCTGTTTTTT.